These 20 T cell receptor beta chains came from one sample sequenced in a study of cytomegalovirus exposure and HLA in healthy donors. The primer mix had 60 Vbeta and 13 Jbeta primers. Sequencing was performed with immunoSEQ multiplex PCR; in TCRdb, only in-frame clones are kept and a portion is missing. Of about 190,000 clones in the sample, roughly 80% were seen once. The source material was PBMCs. The receptors come from a man aged 40-55 years in good health and CMV-seropositive.

A single count supports this clone. V and J are TRBV18 and TRBJ1-2; D gene unclear. The germline V gene has CDR1 KGHSH and CDR2 LQKENI. The length of the CDR3 is 15 residues. The germline V and J ends were trimmed by 3 bases and 3 bases, with 14 bases remaining between them. DNA for the CDR3: TGTGCCAGCTCACCGGGAATCGGAGGTTACTATGGCTACACCTTC. Its translation: CASSPGIGGYYGYTF.

The rearrangement links TRBV29-1 to TRBJ1-1, with 9 nucleotides matching TRBD1. V lost 6 bases to trimming and J lost 8 bases; unmatched junction nucleotides: 7. The CDR3 length is 12 residues. CDR1 and CDR2 (germline): SQVTM, ANQGSEA. CDR3 amino acids: CSVAGDRAEAFF. The CDR3 DNA reads TGCAGCGTGGCAGGGGACAGGGCCGAAGCTTTCTTT. The variable domain in full, completed from reference TRBV29-1 and TRBJ1-1, reads SAVISQKPSRDICQRGTSLTIQCQVDSQVTMMFWYRQQPGQSLTLIATANQGSEATYESGFVIDKFPISRPNLTFSTLTVSNMSPEDSSIYLCSVAGDRAEAFFGQGTRLTVV.

This clone was observed a few times. J is TRBJ1-1 and V is TRBV5-5; D perhaps matches TRBD1 (5 bases). The CDR3 covers 14 residues. The germline CDR1 and CDR2 sequences are SGHKS and YYEKEE (reference sequence). Trimming removed 6 bases at V and 2 bases at J, with 14 bases between. CDR3 DNA sequence: TGTGCCAGCACCCGCGACGGGACTAACACTGAAGCTTTCTTT. Translating it yields CASTRDGTNTEAFF.

This sequence joins TRBV2 and TRBJ1-5, with D perhaps matching TRBD1 (5 bases). Germline CDR1 reads SNHLY; CDR2 reads FYNNEI. The CDR3 loop spans 14 amino acids. Trimming pared 7 bases from V and 1 base from J, leaving 11 bases between. The CDR3 nucleotides are TGTGCCAGCACTGCAGGGCGAAGCAATCAGCCCCAGCATTTT. The encoded protein is CASTAGRSNQPQHF. Full variable domain (outside the CDR3, taken from reference TRBV2 and TRBJ1-5): EPEVTQTPSHQVTQMGQEVILRCVPISNHLYFYWYRQILGQKVEFLVSFYNNEISEKSEIFDDQFSVERPDGSNFTLKIRSTKLEDSAMYFCASTAGRSNQPQHFGDGTRLSIL.

Only a few counts were recorded for this clone. The rearrangement joins TRBV7-2 to TRBJ2-7; 9 bases align to TRBD2. CDR3 size: 15 residues. Germline values: CDR1 SGHTA, CDR2 FQGNSA. J lost 5 bases, V lost 5 bases, and 10 bases had no gene match. DNA of the CDR3: TGTGCCAGCAGCCCTGATGGTAGCGGGGGTCACGAGCAGTACTTC. It codes for CASSPDGSGGHEQYF.

J is TRBJ2-1 and V is TRBV5-4; 8 positions match TRBD2. Trimming took 4 bases from V and 7 from J; bases not matched to a gene: 10. Germline CDR1 and CDR2: SGHNT and YYREEE (reference sequence). This CDR3 region has 15 residues. CDR3 sequence reads: CASSLGGGPENEQFF. In DNA form, the CDR3 reads TGTGCCAGCAGCCTCGGGGGGGGGCCGGAAAATGAGCAGTTCTTC. Full variable domain (outside the CDR3, taken from reference TRBV5-4 and TRBJ2-1): ETGVTQSPTHLIKTRGQQVTLRCSSQSGHNTVSWYQQALGQGPQFIFQYYREEENGRGNFPPRFSGLQFPNYSSELNVNALELDDSALYLCASSLGGGPENEQFFGPGTRLTVL.

V usage is TRBV7-8 and J usage is TRBJ2-3; no clear D gene. Trimming took off 8 bases at V and 2 bases at J, with 14 bases between the two ends. The V gene's germline CDR1 is SGHVS and CDR2 FQNEAQ. The CDR3 extends over 14 amino acids. The CDR3 region is CASLMPKLTDTQYF. CDR3 in DNA: TGTGCCAGCTTGATGCCGAAACTCACAGATACGCAGTATTTT.

The sample holds a few counts of this clone. This chain links TRBV19 with TRBJ1-1; 12 positions agree with TRBD1. The CDR3 covers 18 residues. J was trimmed by 1 base and V by 5 bases; bases with no gene match: 11. Germline V CDR1 and CDR2: LNHDA, SQIVND (reference sequence). CDR3 amino acids: CASSPHGRDRGRNTEAFF. CDR3 nucleotide sequence: TGTGCCAGTAGTCCTCATGGGCGGGACAGGGGGCGGAACACTGAAGCTTTCTTT.

The chain has TRBV25-1 and TRBJ2-1; 11 bases map to TRBD2. The CDR3 length is 15 residues. Per the germline V gene, CDR1 is MGHDK and CDR2 is SYGVNS. Trimming took 4 bases from V and 3 from J; bases not matched to a gene: 2. The CDR3 loop is CASSATSGGYNEQFF. The CDR3 bases are TGTGCCAGCAGTGCAACTAGCGGGGGCTACAATGAGCAGTTCTTC. The whole variable domain, remainder taken from reference TRBV25-1 and TRBJ2-1, is EADIYQTPRYLVIGTGKKITLECSQTMGHDKMYWYQQDPGMELHLIHYSYGVNSTEKGDLSSESTVSRIRTEHFPLTLESARPSHTSQYLCASSATSGGYNEQFFGPGTRLTVL.

The gene calls are TRBV7-6 and TRBJ1-5; 9 positions match TRBD1. V lost 5 bases and J lost 3; bases outside the gene matches: 5. This CDR3 is built from 15 residues. Germline CDR1 reads SGHVS; CDR2 reads FNYEAQ. The CDR3 DNA is TGTGCCAGCAGCATCACAGGGGGCGCCAATCAGCCCCAGCATTTT. Encoded protein: CASSITGGANQPQHF.

The chain uses TRBV29-1 and TRBJ2-1; 13 bases match TRBD2. CDR1 and CDR2 (germline): SQVTM, ANQGSEA. V lost 0 bases and J lost 6; bases outside the gene matches: 2. The CDR3 runs 15 residues. The CDR3 DNA reads TGCAGCGTTGAAGAGGGGACTAGCGGGGTCAATGAGCAGTTCTTC. Its translation is CSVEEGTSGVNEQFF.

The chain couples TRBV7-2 to TRBJ2-5, with D maybe TRBD2 (6 bases). CDR1 and CDR2 from the germline V gene are SGHTA and FQGNSA. V was clipped by 1 base and J by 5 bases, with 8 bases between them. The CDR3 length is 13 residues. The CDR3 nucleotides read TGTGCCAGCAGCTTAGATGGGACTGAGACCCAGTACTTC. This gives the protein CASSLDGTETQYF.

The chain is built from TRBV6-5 and TRBJ1-3; D unclear. The CDR3 extends over 16 amino acids. Per the germline V gene, CDR1 is MNHEY and CDR2 is SVGAGI. V gave up 0 bases and J gave up 6 bases, with 15 bases separating them. CDR3 coding DNA: TGTGCCAGCAGTTACTCGTCTGGAGGGTTTAAAAACACCATATATTTT. Amino acid sequence: CASSYSSGGFKNTIYF.

The chain recombines TRBV7-9 with TRBJ1-2, with a tentative D call TRBD1 (6 bases). V lost 1 base to trimming and J lost 1 base, with 7 bases between them. This CDR3 comprises 14 residues. Germline assignment: CDR1 SEHNR and CDR2 FQNEAQ (reference sequence). CDR3 DNA sequence: TGTGCCAGCAGCTTAGAACAGGGTAACTATGGCTACACCTTC. The encoded protein is CASSLEQGNYGYTF.

The chain employs TRBV19 and TRBJ1-1; TRBD1 might be the D (6 bases). The CDR3 has 14 amino acids. V was shortened by 6 bases and J by 4 bases, with 15 bases between the two germline ends. Germline V CDR1 and CDR2: LNHDA, SQIVND (reference sequence). The CDR3 region has the DNA TGTGCCAGTAGCCGCCAGGGGAGAGGCACTGAAGCTTTCTTT. As protein: CASSRQGRGTEAFF.

The V gene is TRBV7-3, the J gene TRBJ2-3, with D tentatively TRBD2 (5 bases). The germline CDR1 and CDR2 sequences are SGHTA and FQGTGA. Trimming left V 2 bases short and J 1 base short, with 10 bases between. The CDR3 extends over 15 amino acids. CDR3 coding DNA: TGTGCCAGCAGCTTAGGGCGGGTCCGCACAGATACGCAGTATTTT. This translates into CASSLGRVRTDTQYF.

This chain joins TRBV11-3 and TRBJ1-5; D ambiguous. V lost 1 base and J 0 bases, leaving 10 bases between the germline ends. The CDR3 is 16 residues long. The germline V gene encodes CDR1 SGHNT and CDR2 YENEEA. CDR3 sequence (DNA): TGTGCCAGCAGCTTAGCCGGTTCCTATAGCAATCAGCCCCAGCATTTT. Amino acids: CASSLAGSYSNQPQHF.

The chain joins TRBV19 to TRBJ1-1; TRBD1 agrees at 7 bases. This CDR3 region has 15 residues. V dropped 8 bases and J dropped 0; count of bases not matched to a gene: 9. Per germline, CDR1 LNHDA and CDR2 SQIVND (reference sequence). The CDR3 bases are TGTGCCAGTTTCCACGCCGGGACAGTGAACACTGAAGCTTTCTTT. Translated, it gives CASFHAGTVNTEAFF.

The rearrangement links TRBV5-1 to TRBJ1-3; the D gene is possibly TRBD1 (6 bases). The V end lost 3 bases, the J end lost 4 bases, and 11 bases lay between the germline ends. CDR1 SGHRS and CDR2 YFSETQ come from the germline V gene. CDR3 length: 14 residues. CDR3 sequence reads: CASSSGVSGNTIYF. In DNA form, the CDR3 reads TGCGCCAGCAGCTCAGGGGTGTCCGGAAACACCATATATTTT.

The chain combines TRBV27 with TRBJ2-7; perhaps TRBD2 as D (6 bases). CDR1 and CDR2 from the germline V gene are MNHEY and SMNVEV (reference sequence). V lost 3 bases and J lost 0, with 15 bases in between. This CDR3 has 16 residues. CDR3 DNA sequence: TGTGCCAGCAGTTTGAACCTAGCGAGTCTCTCCTACGAGCAGTACTTC. Its protein product is CASSLNLASLSYEQYF.